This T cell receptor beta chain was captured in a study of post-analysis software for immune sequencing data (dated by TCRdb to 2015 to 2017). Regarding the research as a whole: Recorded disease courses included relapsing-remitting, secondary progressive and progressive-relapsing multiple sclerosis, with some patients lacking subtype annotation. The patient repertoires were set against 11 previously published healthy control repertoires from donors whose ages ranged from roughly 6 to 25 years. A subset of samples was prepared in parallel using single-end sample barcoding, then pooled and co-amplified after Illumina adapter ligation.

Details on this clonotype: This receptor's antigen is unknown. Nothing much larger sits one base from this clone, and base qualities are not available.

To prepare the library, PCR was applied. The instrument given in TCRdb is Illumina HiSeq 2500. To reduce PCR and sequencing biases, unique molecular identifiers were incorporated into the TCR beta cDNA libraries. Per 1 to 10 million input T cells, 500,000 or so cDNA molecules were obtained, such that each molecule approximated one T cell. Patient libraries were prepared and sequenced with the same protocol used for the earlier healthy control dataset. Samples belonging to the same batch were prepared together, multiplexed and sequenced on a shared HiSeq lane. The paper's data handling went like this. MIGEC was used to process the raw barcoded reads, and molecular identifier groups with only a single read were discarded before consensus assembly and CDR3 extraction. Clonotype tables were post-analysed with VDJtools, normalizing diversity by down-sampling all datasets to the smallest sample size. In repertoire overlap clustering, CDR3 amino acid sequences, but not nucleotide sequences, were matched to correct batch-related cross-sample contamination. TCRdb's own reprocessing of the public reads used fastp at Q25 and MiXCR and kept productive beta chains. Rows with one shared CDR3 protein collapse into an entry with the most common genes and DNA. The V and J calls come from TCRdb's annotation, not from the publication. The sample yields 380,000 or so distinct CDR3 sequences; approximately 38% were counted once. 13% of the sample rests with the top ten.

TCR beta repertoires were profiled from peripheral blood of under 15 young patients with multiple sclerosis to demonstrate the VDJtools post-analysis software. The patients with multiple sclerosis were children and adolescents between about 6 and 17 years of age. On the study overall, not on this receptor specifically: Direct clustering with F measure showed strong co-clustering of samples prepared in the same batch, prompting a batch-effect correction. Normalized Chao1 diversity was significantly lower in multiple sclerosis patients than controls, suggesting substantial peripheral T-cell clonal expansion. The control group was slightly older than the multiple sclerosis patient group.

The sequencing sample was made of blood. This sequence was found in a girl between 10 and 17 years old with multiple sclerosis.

The CDR3 protein sequence reads: CASSRWQGARRETQYF. The nucleotide sequence reads TGTGCCAGCAGCCGTTGGCAGGGGGCTAGGAGAGAGACCCAGTACTTC. The chain links TRBV7-9 with TRBJ2-5, with 8 bases matching TRBD1. From V the trimming removes 5 bases and from J it removes 4 bases, while the gene matches leave 12 bases of the junction unaccounted for. The CDR3 measures 16 amino acids from cysteine to phenylalanine. Kept here is only the CDR3 DNA, which spans 48 bases and is read in frame from base 1. The germline V gene (reference sequence) sets CDR1 to SEHNR and CDR2 to FQNEAQ.